This T cell receptor (beta chain) was recorded in a study of regulatory T cells in long-lasting Graves disease. Study summary: Newly diagnosed Graves' patients had under 3 months of antithyroid drugs.

The time point: newly diagnosed GD, antithyroid drugs for less than 3 months. Preparation of the TCR library used RNA extracted from PBMCs. The authors built TCR beta libraries using iRepertoire HTBI primers and Arm-PCR of CDR3 regions. TCRdb used MiXCR to reprocess the multiplex PCR reads, holding one entry per CDR3 protein. The table has 520,000 or so distinct CDR3 sequences, around 12% seen once. A further study also used this sample, focusing on T cells in Graves' hyperthyroidism and ophthalmopathy. This second report adds: Most thyroid-expanded clonotypes above 0.001 were also found in blood.

This clonotype was obtained from a woman in her thirties with Graves disease. Source: peripheral blood mononuclear cells (PBMCs), taken at new diagnosis, from a patient treated with antithyroid drugs.

The CDR3 protein is CATSDLPGTSGGTDTQYF. DNA of the CDR3: TGTGCCACCAGTGATTTGCCGGGGACTAGCGGAGGCACAGATACGCAGTATTTT. V is TRBV24-1 and J is TRBJ2-3, with TRBD2 identical over 11 bases. Trimming took 0 bases from V and 1 from J; bases not matched to a gene: 5. The CDR3 consists of 18 residues. The germline V gene has CDR1 KGHDR and CDR2 SFDVKD.